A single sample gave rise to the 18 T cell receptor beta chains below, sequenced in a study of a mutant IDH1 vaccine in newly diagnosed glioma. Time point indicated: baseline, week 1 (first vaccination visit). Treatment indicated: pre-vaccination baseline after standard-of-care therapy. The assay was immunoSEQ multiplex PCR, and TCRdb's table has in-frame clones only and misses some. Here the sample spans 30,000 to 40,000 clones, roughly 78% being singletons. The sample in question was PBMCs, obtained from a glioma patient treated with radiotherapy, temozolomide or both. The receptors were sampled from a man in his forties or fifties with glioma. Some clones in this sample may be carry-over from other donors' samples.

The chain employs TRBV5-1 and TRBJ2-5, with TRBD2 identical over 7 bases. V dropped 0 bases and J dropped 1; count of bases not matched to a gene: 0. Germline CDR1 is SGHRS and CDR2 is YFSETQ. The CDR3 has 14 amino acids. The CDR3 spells CASSLGLAQETQYF. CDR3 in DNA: TGCGCCAGCAGCTTGGGACTAGCCCAAGAGACCCAGTACTTC.

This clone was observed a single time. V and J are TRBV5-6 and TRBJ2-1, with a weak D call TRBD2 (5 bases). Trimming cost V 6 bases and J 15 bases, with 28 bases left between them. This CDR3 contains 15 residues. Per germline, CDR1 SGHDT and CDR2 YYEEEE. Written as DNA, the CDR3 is TGTGCCAGCACCCCCTCGGGCAGGTTGAGGGAAAGTGGGTTCTTC. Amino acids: CASTPSGRLRESGFF.

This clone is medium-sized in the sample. The DNA for the CDR3 is TGTGCTAGTGGTTTGAGACTAGCGGGGGGTGATGGAGATACGCAGTATTTT. This gives the protein CASGLRLAGGDGDTQYF. The V and J genes are TRBV12-5 and TRBJ2-3; 13 nucleotides line up with TRBD2. V trimming: 2 bases; J trimming: 5 bases; junction bases outside the gene matches: 7. CDR1 and CDR2 from the germline V gene are LGHNT and FRNRAP. The CDR3 is 17 residues long. The entire variable domain, with the rest obtained from reference TRBV12-5 and TRBJ2-3, is as follows: DARVTQTPRHKVTEMGQEVTMRCQPILGHNTVFWYRQTMMQGLELLAYFRNRAPLDDSGMPKDRFSAEMPDATLATLKIQPSEPRDSAVYFCASGLRLAGGDGDTQYFGPGTRLTVL.

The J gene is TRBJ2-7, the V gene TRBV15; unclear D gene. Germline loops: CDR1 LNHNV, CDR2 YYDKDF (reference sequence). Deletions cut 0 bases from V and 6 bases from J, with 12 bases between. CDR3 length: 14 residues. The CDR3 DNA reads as TGTGCCACCAGCAGAGATAAGGTTACAACCGAGCAGTACTTC. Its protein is CATSRDKVTTEQYF.

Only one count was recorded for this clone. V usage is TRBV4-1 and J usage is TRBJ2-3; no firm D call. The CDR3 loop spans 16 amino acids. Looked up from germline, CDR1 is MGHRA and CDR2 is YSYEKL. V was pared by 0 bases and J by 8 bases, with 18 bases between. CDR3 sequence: CASSQDIPAPRGTQYF. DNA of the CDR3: TGCGCCAGCAGCCAAGATATCCCGGCCCCCAGAGGTACGCAGTATTTT.

The CDR3 here is CASSPPGINGHQPQHF. As DNA, the CDR3 is TGTGCCAGCAGTCCACCCGGGATCAACGGCCATCAGCCCCAGCATTTT. The chain has TRBV28 and TRBJ1-5, with D uncertain. V gave up 5 bases and J gave up 5 bases, with 19 bases separating them. Germline V gene data show CDR1 as MDHEN and CDR2 as SYDVKM. The CDR3 contains 16 residues.

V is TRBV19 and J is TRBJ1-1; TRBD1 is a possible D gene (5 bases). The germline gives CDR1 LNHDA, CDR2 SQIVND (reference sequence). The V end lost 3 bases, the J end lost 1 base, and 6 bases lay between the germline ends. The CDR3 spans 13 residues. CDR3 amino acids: CASSIQGNTEAFF. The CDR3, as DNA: TGTGCCAGTAGTATTCAGGGGAACACTGAAGCTTTCTTT.

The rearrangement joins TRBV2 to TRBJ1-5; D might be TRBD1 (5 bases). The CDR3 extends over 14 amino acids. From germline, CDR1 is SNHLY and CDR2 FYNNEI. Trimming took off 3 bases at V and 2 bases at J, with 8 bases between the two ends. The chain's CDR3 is CASSDRAGNQPQHF. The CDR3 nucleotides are TGTGCCAGCAGTGACAGGGCGGGCAATCAGCCCCAGCATTTT.

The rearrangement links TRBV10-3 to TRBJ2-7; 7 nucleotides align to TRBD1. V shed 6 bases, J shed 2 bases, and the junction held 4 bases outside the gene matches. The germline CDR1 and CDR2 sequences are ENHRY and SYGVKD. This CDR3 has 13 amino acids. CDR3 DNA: TGTGCCATCAGGGGGACAGAGACCTACGAGCAGTACTTC. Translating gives CAIRGTETYEQYF.

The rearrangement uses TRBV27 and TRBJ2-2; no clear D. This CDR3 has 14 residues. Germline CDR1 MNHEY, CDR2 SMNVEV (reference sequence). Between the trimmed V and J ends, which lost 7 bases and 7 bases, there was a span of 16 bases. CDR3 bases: TGTGCCAGCAACCACCCGGAAGGGCACGGGGAGCTGTTTTTT. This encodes CASNHPEGHGELFF.

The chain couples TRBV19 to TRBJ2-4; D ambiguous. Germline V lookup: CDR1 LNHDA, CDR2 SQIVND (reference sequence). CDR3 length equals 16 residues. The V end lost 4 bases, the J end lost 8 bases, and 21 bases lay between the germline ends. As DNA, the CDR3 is TGTGCCAGTAGTACCCTTCGAGGTCGGGCCGAGCACATTCAGTACTTC. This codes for CASSTLRGRAEHIQYF.

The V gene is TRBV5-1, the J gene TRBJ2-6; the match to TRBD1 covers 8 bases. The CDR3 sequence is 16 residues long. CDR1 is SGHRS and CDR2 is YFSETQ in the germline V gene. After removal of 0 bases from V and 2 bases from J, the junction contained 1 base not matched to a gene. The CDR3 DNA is TGCGCCAGCAGCTTGGAGACAGGGGCTGGGGCCAACGTCCTGACTTTC. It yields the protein CASSLETGAGANVLTF.

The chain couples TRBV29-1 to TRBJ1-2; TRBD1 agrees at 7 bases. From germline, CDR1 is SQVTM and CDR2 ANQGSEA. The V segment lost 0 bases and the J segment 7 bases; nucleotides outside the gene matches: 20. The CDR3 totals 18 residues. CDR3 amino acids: CSVEDEGGGGRGGGGYTF. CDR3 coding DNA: TGCAGCGTTGAAGATGAAGGGGGGGGCGGCAGGGGGGGTGGTGGCTACACCTTC.

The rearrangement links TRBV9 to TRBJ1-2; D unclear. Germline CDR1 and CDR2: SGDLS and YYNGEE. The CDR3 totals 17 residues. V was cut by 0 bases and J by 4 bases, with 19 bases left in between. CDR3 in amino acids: CASSVGLGFRVTYGYTF. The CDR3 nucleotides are TGTGCCAGCAGCGTAGGACTAGGATTCCGGGTCACCTATGGCTACACCTTC.

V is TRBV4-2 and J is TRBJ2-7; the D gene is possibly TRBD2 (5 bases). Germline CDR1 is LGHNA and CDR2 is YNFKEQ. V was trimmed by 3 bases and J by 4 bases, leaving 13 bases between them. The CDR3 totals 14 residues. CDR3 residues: CASSQRAASYEQYF. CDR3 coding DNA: TGTGCCAGCAGCCAGCGGGCCGCCTCGTACGAGCAGTACTTC.

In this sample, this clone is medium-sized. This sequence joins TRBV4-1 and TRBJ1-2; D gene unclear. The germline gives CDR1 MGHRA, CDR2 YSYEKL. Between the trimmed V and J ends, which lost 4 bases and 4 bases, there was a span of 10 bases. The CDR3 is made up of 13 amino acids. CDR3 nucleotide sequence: TGCGCCAGCAGCCTAACAGCGGTCTATGGCTACACCTTC. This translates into CASSLTAVYGYTF.

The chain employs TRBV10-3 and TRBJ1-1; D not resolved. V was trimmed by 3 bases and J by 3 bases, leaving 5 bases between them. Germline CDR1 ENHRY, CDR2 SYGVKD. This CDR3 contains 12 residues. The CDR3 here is CAISERDTEAFF. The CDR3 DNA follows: TGTGCCATCAGTGAAAGGGACACTGAAGCTTTCTTT.

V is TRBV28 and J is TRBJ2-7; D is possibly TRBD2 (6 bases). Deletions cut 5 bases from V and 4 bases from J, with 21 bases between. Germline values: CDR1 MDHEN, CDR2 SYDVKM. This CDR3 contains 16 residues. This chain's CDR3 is CASSHPAGLMDYEQYF. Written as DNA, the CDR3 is TGTGCCAGCAGTCACCCCGCGGGGTTGATGGATTACGAGCAGTACTTC.